The 23 T cell receptor beta chains in this list originate from one sample, sequenced in a study of human T cells and chemical hapten exposure. One entry per CDR3 protein, called by TCRdb with MiXCR from the RACE reads. Here the sample spans approximately 110,000 distinct CDR3 sequences, about 11% being singletons. As for time point: patch test 1, 2 weeks after DPC sensitization. Documented treatment: therapeutic diphenylcyclopropenone sensitization with weekly scalp DPC. The sequencing here drew on whole blood, taken in connection with sensitization to the hapten diphenylcyclopropenone (DPC). These receptors came from a woman between 35 and 50 years old with alopecia areata. Some clones in this sample may be carry-over from other donors' samples.

At least ten counts were recorded for this clonotype. The CDR3 sequence: CASSAPDTQYF. The DNA for the CDR3 is TGTGCCAGCAGCGCCCCAGATACGCAGTATTTT. The chain has TRBV28 and TRBJ2-3; D gene unclear. The V end lost 6 bases, the J end lost 4 bases, and 5 bases lay between the germline ends. The CDR3 consists of 11 residues. Germline loops: CDR1 MDHEN, CDR2 SYDVKM.

This clonotype was seen many times. The chain is built from TRBV20-1 and TRBJ1-4; 11 bases are a match to TRBD1. After removal of 6 bases from V and 7 bases from J, the junction contained 7 bases not matched to a gene. The CDR3 sequence is 14 residues long. CDR1 is DFQATT and CDR2 is SNEGSKA in the germline V gene (reference sequence). The CDR3: CSASRTGGGEKLFF. The CDR3 DNA reads TGCAGTGCATCCCGGACAGGGGGCGGTGAAAAACTGTTTTTT.

The J gene is TRBJ2-3, the V gene TRBV7-2; no clear D. CDR1 and CDR2 (germline): SGHTA, FQGNSA. Trimming pared 1 base from V and 3 bases from J, leaving 11 bases between. The CDR3 sequence is 15 residues long. DNA of the CDR3: TGTGCCAGCAGCTTAGAGTGGGCCGGAACAGATACGCAGTATTTT. It yields the protein CASSLEWAGTDTQYF.

This clonotype was recorded many times. The genes are TRBV18 and TRBJ2-3, with TRBD2 identical over 14 bases. The CDR3 has 16 residues. The germline gives CDR1 KGHSH, CDR2 LQKENI. The junction had 4 bases not matched to a gene; V was cut back by 5 bases and J by 3 bases. The CDR3 loop reads CASSTRTSGRTDTQYF. CDR3 in DNA: TGTGCCAGCTCAACTCGGACTAGCGGGAGGACAGATACGCAGTATTTT.

The J gene is TRBJ2-7, the V gene TRBV19; possible D gene TRBD1, 6 bases. This CDR3 is 14 amino acids long. V was trimmed by 6 bases and J by 2 bases, leaving 14 bases between them. CDR1 is LNHDA and CDR2 is SQIVND in the germline V gene (reference sequence). CDR3 coding DNA: TGTGCCAGTAGCCAACAGGGTAGGACCTACGAGCAGTACTTC. It codes for CASSQQGRTYEQYF.

The V call is TRBV6-5, the J call TRBJ2-7; 8 positions agree with TRBD2. J gave up 6 bases and V 5 bases, and 6 bases lay outside the gene matches. The CDR3 contains 13 residues. The germline V gene encodes CDR1 MNHEY and CDR2 SVGAGI. The CDR3 here is CASSNGGALEQYF. The CDR3 DNA reads as TGTGCCAGCAGTAACGGGGGGGCTCTCGAGCAGTACTTC.

The CDR3 DNA follows: TGTGCCAGCAGTTTTACAGGGGGTTTCGGAAACACCATATATTTT. Its translation: CASSFTGGFGNTIYF. V usage is TRBV27 and J usage is TRBJ1-3, with 8 bases fitting TRBD1. V lost 3 bases to trimming and J lost 4 bases; unmatched junction nucleotides: 5. The CDR3 totals 15 residues. The V gene's germline CDR1 is MNHEY and CDR2 SMNVEV (reference sequence).

Ten or more counts support this clonotype. The rearrangement links TRBV4-3 to TRBJ1-4, with D maybe TRBD1 (5 bases). This CDR3 region has 15 residues. V lost 1 base to trimming and J lost 2 bases, with 8 bases between them. The V gene's germline CDR1 is LGHNA and CDR2 YSLEER. This CDR3 is CASSQGGTTNEKLFF. The CDR3 DNA reads as TGCGCCAGCAGCCAAGGAGGGACGACTAATGAAAAACTGTTTTTT.

This clonotype was observed a few times. The chain employs TRBV10-3 and TRBJ1-5, with D possibly being TRBD1 (6 bases). Germline CDR1 is ENHRY and CDR2 is SYGVKD. Trimming stripped 11 bases from V and 0 bases from J, with 17 bases between. The CDR3 spans 15 residues. CDR3 DNA: TGTGCCTCCAGGACAGCTGAATATAGCAATCAGCCCCAGCATTTT. It yields the protein CASRTAEYSNQPQHF.

The chain uses TRBV25-1 and TRBJ1-5, with TRBD1 as a possible D gene (6 bases). Germline CDR1 reads MGHDK; CDR2 reads SYGVNS. V was trimmed by 3 bases and J by 6 bases, leaving 9 bases between them. This CDR3 comprises 13 residues. CDR3 amino acids: CASSDGGGQPQHF. The CDR3 bases are TGTGCCAGCAGTGACGGGGGCGGTCAGCCCCAGCATTTT.

The rearrangement links TRBV19 to TRBJ2-5; D gene unclear. CDR1 and CDR2 from the germline V gene are LNHDA and SQIVND (reference sequence). The germline V and J ends were trimmed by 4 bases and 2 bases, with 11 bases remaining between them. The length of the CDR3 is 14 residues. This chain's CDR3 is CASSTGEPQETQYF. The CDR3 DNA reads as TGTGCCAGTAGTACCGGCGAGCCGCAAGAGACCCAGTACTTC.

The chain recombines TRBV6-2 or TRBV6-3 with TRBJ2-7; 12 bases fit TRBD2. CDR1 is MNHEY, CDR2 SVGEGT, per germline. The CDR3 sequence is 15 residues long. Germline trimming cut 6 bases from V and 3 bases from J; bases unmatched to any gene: 6. CDR3 residues: CASSILAGGFYEQYF. DNA of the CDR3: TGTGCCAGCAGCATACTAGCGGGAGGATTCTACGAGCAGTACTTC.

This clonotype has a count of ten or more. The chain has TRBV12-5 and TRBJ2-3; no clear D. V was cut by 4 bases and J by 8 bases, with 13 bases left in between. The V gene's germline CDR1 is LGHNT and CDR2 FRNRAP. The CDR3 loop spans 13 amino acids. The CDR3 spells CASGSTTISTQYF. The DNA of the CDR3 is TGTGCTAGTGGTTCAACGACAATTAGTACGCAGTATTTT. The variable domain in full, completed from reference TRBV12-5 and TRBJ2-3, reads DARVTQTPRHKVTEMGQEVTMRCQPILGHNTVFWYRQTMMQGLELLAYFRNRAPLDDSGMPKDRFSAEMPDATLATLKIQPSEPRDSAVYFCASGSTTISTQYFGPGTRLTVL.

The sample holds a few counts of this clonotype. This chain uses TRBV10-3 with TRBJ1-6; the match to TRBD1 covers 8 bases. The CDR3 length is 14 residues. Germline assignment: CDR1 ENHRY and CDR2 SYGVKD. J gave up 7 bases and V 6 bases, and 5 bases lay outside the gene matches. The CDR3 sequence: CAIRQTGDNSPLHF. The CDR3 DNA follows: TGTGCCATCAGACAGACAGGGGACAATTCACCCCTCCACTTT.

The chain has TRBV10-3 and TRBJ2-1, with D perhaps matching TRBD1 or TRBD2 (5 bases each). Trimming took off 6 bases at V and 4 bases at J, with 16 bases between the two ends. The CDR3 has 15 residues. Germline CDR1 reads ENHRY; CDR2 reads SYGVKD. CDR3 DNA sequence: TGTGCCATCAGGGGGACGGAACTTTCATACAATGAGCAGTTCTTC. Translated: CAIRGTELSYNEQFF.

This clonotype was detected a few times. This chain links TRBV21-1 with TRBJ1-5; no check of the table's D call, TRBD1, against the DNA was made. TRBV21-1 counts as a pseudogene. This CDR3 is built from 13 residues. The CDR3 sequence is CATSYRVNQPQHF. The CDR3, as DNA: TGTGCCACCTCCTACAGGGTAAATCAGCCCCAGCATTTT.

Ten or more counts support this clonotype. V and J are TRBV30 and TRBJ2-1, with 7 bases matching TRBD2. V trimming: 3 bases; J trimming: 10 bases; junction bases outside the gene matches: 3. The length of the CDR3 is 11 residues. Germline V lookup: CDR1 GTSNPN, CDR2 SVGIG (reference sequence). CDR3 region: CAWSERGEQFF. The DNA for the CDR3 is TGTGCCTGGAGCGAGCGGGGAGAGCAGTTCTTC. Filled out from reference TRBV30 and TRBJ2-1, the complete variable domain reads SQTIHQWPATLVQPVGSPLSLECTVEGTSNPNLYWYRQAAGRGLQLLFYSVGIGQISSEVPQNLSASRPQDRQFILSSKKLLLSDSGFYLCAWSERGEQFFGPGTRLTVL.

This clonotype was recorded once. This sequence joins TRBV29-1 and TRBJ2-3, with D unclear. V was clipped by 5 bases and J by 1 base, with 10 bases between them. CDR1 and CDR2 from the germline V gene are SQVTM and ANQGSEA. This CDR3 contains 13 residues. CDR3: CSVSDGGTDTQYF. The CDR3 bases are TGCAGCGTTTCGGATGGCGGCACAGATACGCAGTATTTT.

This clonotype was picked up many times. J is TRBJ1-6 and V is TRBV6-8; D is uncertain. Deletions cut 6 bases from V and 9 bases from J, with 9 bases between. The CDR3 has 12 amino acids. Germline-derived CDR1 and CDR2 are MNHGY and SAAAGT. CDR3 protein: CASRREGSPLHF. The CDR3, as DNA: TGTGCCAGCAGAAGAGAAGGTTCACCCCTCCACTTT.

This clonotype was observed many times. The rearrangement joins TRBV18 to TRBJ2-7; 10 bases agree with TRBD2. The CDR3 has 16 amino acids. Unmatched junction bases numbered 4, after V lost 0 bases and J lost 2 bases. CDR1 is KGHSH and CDR2 is LQKENI in the germline V gene. The CDR3, as DNA: TGTGCCAGCTCACCACCCCTAGCGGGAGCTCCCTACGAGCAGTACTTC. This encodes CASSPPLAGAPYEQYF.

The rearrangement uses TRBV20-1 and TRBJ1-4; possibly TRBD1 for D (6 bases). V was pared by 3 bases and J by 7 bases, with 15 bases between. Germline values: CDR1 DFQATT, CDR2 SNEGSKA (reference sequence). There are 14 residues in the CDR3. As DNA, the CDR3 is TGCAGTGCTAGCTTCCCAGGGGTTTTTGAAAAACTGTTTTTT. Translating gives CSASFPGVFEKLFF.

This clonotype was seen many times. This sequence joins TRBV29-1 and TRBJ2-2; TRBD1 matches at 7 bases. The CDR3 consists of 13 residues. V shed 7 bases and J 4 bases; nucleotides not matched to a gene: 6. Germline V gene data show CDR1 as SQVTM and CDR2 as ANQGSEA. CDR3 DNA: TGCAGCGGCACTACAGGGGCCACCGGGGAGCTGTTTTTT. This sequence encodes CSGTTGATGELFF.

This clonotype was detected only a few times. DNA for the CDR3: TGTGCCAGCTCACCGGGCCTGCAACACGGCTTGGCTGAAGCTTTCTTT. Its translation: CASSPGLQHGLAEAFF. The V call is TRBV18, the J call TRBJ1-1; no reliable D call. Germline CDR1 reads KGHSH; CDR2 reads LQKENI. CDR3 length: 16 amino acids. V was pared by 3 bases and J by 6 bases, with 20 bases between.